The clone carrying this TCR beta chain was seen only a few times. Participants had their cohort set by participant-reported clinical history. V was shortened by 9 bases and J by 4 bases, with 15 bases between the two germline ends. The germline V gene encodes CDR1 KGHDR and CDR2 SFDVKD. CDR3 length: 14 residues. These data are taken from a study of blood T cell repertoires in COVID-19. Produced via immunoSEQ multiplex PCR; TCRdb's table is partial and in-frame only. The sample consists of around 390,000 clones, around nine tenths of them appearing once. The chain couples TRBV24-1 to TRBJ1-5, with D possibly TRBD1 on 5 matching bases. The sequence derives from a woman aged 45-59 years who had recovered from COVID-19. Input material: PBMCs or T cells enriched from blood (not recorded which). The CDR3 sequence: CATRGTGGNQPQHF. CDR3 coding DNA: TGTGCCACCCGAGGGACGGGGGGTAATCAGCCCCAGCATTTT.